The 13 T cell receptor beta chains below come from one sample, sequenced in a study of cytotoxic CD8 clonotypes in ibrutinib-treated CLL. Repertoires were generated with immunoSEQ multiplex PCR, while TCRdb's copy carries only in-frame clones and drops some. The table includes about 35,000 clones, 49% detected once. Sequences were derived from PBMCs, sampled before ibrutinib treatment. These receptors were obtained from a human donor with chronic lymphocytic leukemia.

The chain is built from TRBV27 and TRBJ2-5; D is unresolved. Germline CDR1 is MNHEY and CDR2 is SMNVEV (reference sequence). Trimming took off 2 bases at V and 4 bases at J, with 17 bases between the two ends. This CDR3 comprises 16 residues. This CDR3 is CASSLTRTRPRETQYF. For the CDR3, the DNA is TGTGCCAGCAGTTTAACTCGGACCAGGCCGCGAGAGACCCAGTACTTC.

V and J are TRBV9 and TRBJ1-3; the D is unclear. This CDR3 region has 16 residues. Looked up from germline, CDR1 is SGDLS and CDR2 is YYNGEE. Trimming removed 2 bases from V and 0 bases from J, with 12 bases in between. CDR3 in amino acids: CASSVTQWGSGNTIYF. The CDR3 DNA reads TGTGCCAGCAGCGTCACTCAGTGGGGCTCTGGAAACACCATATATTTT.

J is TRBJ1-1 and V is TRBV4-1; D may be TRBD1 (5 bases). Trimming took 0 bases from V and 3 from J, leaving 20 bases between them. Germline lookup yields CDR1 MGHRA and CDR2 YSYEKL. The length of the CDR3 is 18 residues. Here the CDR3 reads CASSQDGWVGEADTEAFF. The CDR3 bases are TGCGCCAGCAGCCAAGACGGGTGGGTGGGGGAAGCGGACACTGAAGCTTTCTTT.

The V and J genes are TRBV28 and TRBJ1-2; the D is unclear. In germline, CDR1 is MDHEN, CDR2 SYDVKM. The CDR3 runs to 13 residues. Trimming pared 7 bases from V and 6 bases from J, leaving 15 bases between. CDR3 residues: CASTPPLRDGYTF. In DNA, the CDR3 is TGTGCCAGCACCCCGCCGCTGAGGGATGGCTACACCTTC.

This chain uses TRBV7-6 with TRBJ2-7; perhaps TRBD1 as D (5 bases). The CDR3 has 16 amino acids. V shed 2 bases and J shed 0 bases, with 14 bases lying between them. CDR1 and CDR2 from the germline V gene are SGHVS and FNYEAQ. In nucleotides, the CDR3 is TGTGCCAGCAGCTTATTTCCAAGACAGAACTCCTACGAGCAGTACTTC. Amino acids: CASSLFPRQNSYEQYF.

The chain carries TRBV2 and TRBJ1-5; D gene uncertain. This CDR3 has 13 amino acids. From germline, CDR1 is SNHLY and CDR2 FYNNEI. The V and J ends lost 4 bases and 9 bases respectively, with 13 bases between them. CDR3 bases: TGTGCCAGCAGTGCCGGAACGAGCGGGCCCCAGCATTTT. Residues: CASSAGTSGPQHF.

V usage is TRBV28 and J usage is TRBJ2-3; 9 nucleotides match TRBD2. This CDR3 is built from 19 residues. V gave up 4 bases and J gave up 2 bases; unmatched junction bases: 16. Germline V gene lookup returns CDR1 MDHEN and CDR2 SYDVKM. This chain's CDR3 is CASSYPSIAGAGHTDTQYF. The CDR3 DNA follows: TGTGCCAGCAGTTACCCCTCCATAGCGGGGGCGGGTCACACAGATACGCAGTATTTT.

The chain couples TRBV5-1 to TRBJ1-4; perhaps TRBD1 as D (5 bases). This CDR3 is 18 amino acids long. Trimming shortened V by 4 bases and J by 8 bases, and 27 bases separated the two germline ends. The germline V gene has CDR1 SGHRS and CDR2 YFSETQ. This CDR3 is CASSPDGVGYGGEEKLFF. The CDR3 DNA reads as TGCGCCAGCAGCCCGGACGGGGTGGGGTACGGGGGTGAGGAAAAACTGTTTTTT.

The rearrangement joins TRBV4-1 to TRBJ2-7; 8 nucleotides match TRBD1. Germline CDR1 is MGHRA and CDR2 is YSYEKL. Losses at the gene ends were 1 base for V and 2 bases for J; bases not matched to a gene: 4. The CDR3 spans 15 residues. As DNA, the CDR3 is TGCGCCAGCAGCCAAGCGACAGGGGCGACCTACGAGCAGTACTTC. Translation: CASSQATGATYEQYF.

The chain recombines TRBV2 with TRBJ2-5; 11 nucleotides agree with TRBD2. Looked up from germline, CDR1 is SNHLY and CDR2 is FYNNEI. CDR3 size: 13 residues. The trim removed 6 bases at V and 5 bases at J, leaving 2 bases unmatched. In nucleotides, the CDR3 is TGTGCCAGCAGCGTAGCGGGGGGGGAGACCCAGTACTTC. Its protein product is CASSVAGGETQYF.

This sequence joins TRBV5-6 and TRBJ2-7; TRBD2 matches at 8 bases. The CDR3 has 16 amino acids. The V and J ends lost 4 bases and 1 base, in that order; junction bases with no gene match: 10. Germline V gene data show CDR1 as SGHDT and CDR2 as YYEEEE. For the CDR3, the DNA is TGTGCCAGCAGCCGCCCCGGGAGGGTGGAATCCTACGAGCAGTACTTC. Translating it yields CASSRPGRVESYEQYF.

The V call is TRBV5-1, the J call TRBJ1-6; 9 bases fit TRBD1. CDR1 is SGHRS, CDR2 YFSETQ, per germline. CDR3 length: 23 amino acids. With V trimmed by 4 bases and J by 6 bases, 29 bases remained unmatched. The CDR3 is CASSRRWDRVIYSLYLGNSPLHF. CDR3 sequence (DNA): TGCGCCAGCAGCCGTAGGTGGGACAGGGTCATATATTCCCTATATTTGGGTAATTCACCCCTCCACTTT.

V gene TRBV7-3 combines with J gene TRBJ1-6; 7 bases are shared with TRBD1. Germline V gene data show CDR1 as SGHTA and CDR2 as FQGTGA. The CDR3 has 15 amino acids. V gave up 2 bases and J gave up 4 bases; unmatched junction bases: 2. CDR3 amino acids: CASSLGQVYNSPLHF. The CDR3 nucleotides are TGTGCCAGCAGCTTAGGACAGGTGTATAATTCACCCCTCCACTTT.